This record covers a single T cell receptor (beta chain). Its antigen remains unidentified. Base qualities are not at hand, and no much larger clone is one base apart. A second Seattle source provided samples from volunteer blood donors who had recovered from COVID-19. Each collaborating institution followed its own protocols to collect whole blood in K2EDTA tubes. For TCRbeta analysis, collaborators shipped samples in one of three forms: frozen whole blood, isolated PBMCs, or DNA extracted from either of those sample types. Relative to germline, V is missing 4 bases and J is missing 2 bases, with 4 bases of the junction outside any gene match. The germline V gene specifies MNHEY as CDR1 and SVGAGI as CDR2. The CDR3 spans 14 residues, from the cysteine through the phenylalanine. CDR3 DNA only is kept here, 42 bases in frame from base 1. TCRbeta CDR3 regions were amplified from genomic DNA by means of the immunoSEQ Assay, a bias-controlled multiplex PCR. The source study handled its data this way. Nucleated cell counts per sample were estimated from amplification of reference gene primers within the assay. Sequence reads were collapsed and filtered to measure the absolute abundance of every unique TCRbeta CDR3 rearrangement. For each sample, productive Simpson clonality was calculated as the square root of Simpson's diversity index over productive rearrangements. Held by TCRdb, this immuneACCESS table contains in-frame sequences only and omits some clones. Under half of the omission traces to an unresolved V gene where checked; the cause of the rest is unknown. D and trimming come from the DNA, and the V and J calls and clone size come from that table. The sample table shows 230,000 or so clones, and roughly 89% are seen once. The ten largest clonotypes hold about 4.5% of the sample.

The sample originates from a study of blood T cell repertoires in COVID-19 (dated by TCRdb to 2018 to 2020). About the study as a whole: Collaborator samples came from the United States, Italy and Spain and covered acute and convalescent phases of COVID-19. The material from the prospective study consisted of cDNA or gDNA derived from T cells, B-cell-depleted T cells, or PBMCs. The dataset comprised deeply sampled blood TCRbeta repertoires from subjects exposed to, actively infected with, or recovered from COVID-19. The sample metadata nearly always contained a de-identified subject ID, COVID-19 status, age in years and sex. The repertoires were released in a freely available public database meant as a resource for research on the immune response to SARS-CoV-2. HLA class I and class II types, where available, came from metadata supplied by the sample provider rather than from assay-based typing. The samples were drawn from two sources: the first 160 participants of the ongoing ImmuneRACE study, and 1,200 or so subjects contributed by 6 global collaborators. Overall results and qualifications from the work: The amount of clinical and demographic metadata varied by source and participant and was provided uncurated.

The sequence came from a woman in her thirties or forties who had recovered from COVID-19. Sequencing was carried out using peripheral blood. The chain is encoded by TRBV6-5 joined to TRBJ2-7, and TRBD1 aligns with 8 junction nucleotides. CDR3 region: CASSSRQGTYEQYF. The nucleotide sequence reads as follows: TGTGCCAGCAGTTCCCGACAGGGGACCTACGAGCAGTACTTC.